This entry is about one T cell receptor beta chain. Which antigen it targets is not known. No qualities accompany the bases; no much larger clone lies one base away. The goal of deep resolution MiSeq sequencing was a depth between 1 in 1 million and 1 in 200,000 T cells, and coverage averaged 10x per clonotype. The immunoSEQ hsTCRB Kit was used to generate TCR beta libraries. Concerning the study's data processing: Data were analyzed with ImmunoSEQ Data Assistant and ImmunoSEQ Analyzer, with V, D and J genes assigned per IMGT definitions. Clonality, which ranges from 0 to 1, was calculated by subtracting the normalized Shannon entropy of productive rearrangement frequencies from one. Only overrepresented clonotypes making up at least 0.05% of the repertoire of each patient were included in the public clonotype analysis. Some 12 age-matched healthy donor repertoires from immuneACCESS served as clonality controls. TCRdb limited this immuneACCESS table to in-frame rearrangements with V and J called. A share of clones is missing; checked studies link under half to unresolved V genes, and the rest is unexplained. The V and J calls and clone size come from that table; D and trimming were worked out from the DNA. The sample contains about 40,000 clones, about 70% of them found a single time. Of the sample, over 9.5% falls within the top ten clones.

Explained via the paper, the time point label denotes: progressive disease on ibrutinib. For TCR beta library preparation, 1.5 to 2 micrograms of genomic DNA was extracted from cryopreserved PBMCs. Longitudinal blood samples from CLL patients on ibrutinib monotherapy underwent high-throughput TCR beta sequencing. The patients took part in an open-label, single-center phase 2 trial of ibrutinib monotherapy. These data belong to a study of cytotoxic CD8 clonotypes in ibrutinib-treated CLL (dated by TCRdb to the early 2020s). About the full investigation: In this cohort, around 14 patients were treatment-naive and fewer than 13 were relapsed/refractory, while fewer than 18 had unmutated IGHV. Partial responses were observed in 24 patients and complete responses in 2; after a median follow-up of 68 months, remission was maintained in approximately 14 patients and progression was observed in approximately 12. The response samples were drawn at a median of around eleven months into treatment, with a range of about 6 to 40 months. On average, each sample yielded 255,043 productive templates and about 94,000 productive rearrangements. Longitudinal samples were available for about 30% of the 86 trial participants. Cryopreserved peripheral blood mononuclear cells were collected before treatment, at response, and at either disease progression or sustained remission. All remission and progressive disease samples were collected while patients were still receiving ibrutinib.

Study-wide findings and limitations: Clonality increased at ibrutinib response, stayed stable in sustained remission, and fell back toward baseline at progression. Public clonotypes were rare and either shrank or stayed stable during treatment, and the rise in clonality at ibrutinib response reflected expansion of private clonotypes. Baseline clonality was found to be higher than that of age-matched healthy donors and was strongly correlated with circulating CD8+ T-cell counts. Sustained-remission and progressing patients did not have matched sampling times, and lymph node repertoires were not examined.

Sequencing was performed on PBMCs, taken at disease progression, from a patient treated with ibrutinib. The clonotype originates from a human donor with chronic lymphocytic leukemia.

The CDR3 loop reads CASSFLAGGETQYF. The DNA sequence is TGCGCCAGCAGCTTCCTAGCGGGAGGAGAGACCCAGTACTTC. This chain joins TRBV5-1 to TRBJ2-5, with TRBD2 identical over 11 junction bases. The germline V gene encodes CDR1 SGHRS and CDR2 YFSETQ. The germline V end is reduced by 2 bases and the J end by 4 bases; junction bases left unmatched: 1. Measured from the cysteine to the phenylalanine, the CDR3 is 14 residues long. This entry keeps only the CDR3 DNA: 42 bases, framed from base 1.